The 21 T cell receptor beta chains below come from one sample, sequenced in a study of blood T cell repertoires in COVID-19. The protocol was immunoSEQ multiplex PCR, while the TCRdb copy is restricted to in-frame clones and leaves out a portion. The sample includes some 670,000 clones, 75% to 90% of them seen just once. Sequencing was carried out using peripheral blood. All receptors derive from a woman younger than 35 with acute or convalescent COVID-19.

This clone appeared a single time. The J gene is TRBJ1-6, the V gene TRBV18; TRBD1 is a possible D gene (6 bases). The CDR3 extends over 14 amino acids. Germline V gene sequence: CDR1 KGHSH, CDR2 LQKENI. V lost 2 bases and J 7 bases, leaving 9 bases between the germline ends. CDR3 region: CASSPGGGNSPLHF. The CDR3 DNA sequence: TGTGCCAGCTCACCAGGGGGCGGGAATTCACCCCTCCACTTT. Full variable domain (remainder filled in from reference TRBV18 and TRBJ1-6): NAGVMQNPRHLVRRRGQEARLRCSPMKGHSHVYWYRQLPEEGLKFMVYLQKENIIDESGMPKERFSAEFPKEGPSILRIQQVVRGDSAAYFCASSPGGGNSPLHFGNGTRLTVT.

The chain carries TRBV11-2 and TRBJ1-2; no firm D call. With 4 bases removed from V and 4 bases from J, the gap between germline ends came to 22 bases. Germline V CDR1 and CDR2: SGHAT, FQNNGV. The CDR3 extends over 17 amino acids. In DNA, the CDR3 is TGTGCCAGCAGCTCCCCAAAGCCCCTCATCTTCCTCTATGGCTACACCTTC. Protein product: CASSSPKPLIFLYGYTF.

V gene TRBV5-1 combines with J gene TRBJ1-5, with D possibly matching TRBD1 (6 bases). Germline V gene sequence: CDR1 SGHRS, CDR2 YFSETQ. Trimming cost V 2 bases and J 4 bases, with 19 bases left between them. The CDR3 is 17 amino acids. This CDR3 is CASSLLPTGGQNQPQHF. The CDR3 DNA reads as TGCGCCAGCAGCTTACTTCCCACGGGGGGCCAGAATCAGCCCCAGCATTTT.

The gene calls are TRBV11-2 and TRBJ1-4; perhaps TRBD1 as D (6 bases). The CDR3 is 14 amino acids. The V end was cut by 5 bases, the J end by 8 bases, with 15 bases between. Germline V gene lookup returns CDR1 SGHAT and CDR2 FQNNGV. The CDR3 loop is CASSLGAGDEKLFF. CDR3 in DNA: TGTGCCAGCAGCCTAGGGGCAGGGGACGAAAAACTGTTTTTT.

The chain combines TRBV19 with TRBJ2-4, with 12 bases that match TRBD2. J lost 12 bases, V lost 5 bases, and 11 bases had no gene match. The CDR3 runs 15 residues. The germline V gene encodes CDR1 LNHDA and CDR2 SQIVND (reference sequence). The CDR3 coding sequence is TGTGCCAGTAGTCCAACTAGCGGGGGGAGTGTTCGTCAGTACTTC. Its protein is CASSPTSGGSVRQYF. The complete variable domain, with remaining parts taken from reference TRBV19 and TRBJ2-4, reads DGGITQSPKYLFRKEGQNVTLSCEQNLNHDAMYWYRQDPGQGLRLIYYSQIVNDFQKGDIAEGYSVSREKKESFPLTVTSAQKNPTAFYLCASSPTSGGSVRQYFGAGTRLSVL.

A single count supports this clone. The genes are TRBV15 and TRBJ1-1; the match to TRBD1 covers 9 bases. Germline values: CDR1 LNHNV, CDR2 YYDKDF (reference sequence). The CDR3 totals 15 residues. Trimming at V came to 5 bases and at J to 3 bases, leaving 7 bases not matched to a gene. The CDR3 region has the DNA TGTGCCACCAGCGGGGACCGGGACAGGGACACTGAAGCTTTCTTT. Amino acid sequence: CATSGDRDRDTEAFF.

The chain combines TRBV29-1 with TRBJ1-4, with D hard to call. V lost 7 bases and J lost 2, with 17 bases in between. CDR1 and CDR2 from the germline V gene are SQVTM and ANQGSEA. CDR3 length: 15 residues. In DNA, the CDR3 is TGCAGCGCGAGCGGCACCCCGAGCACTAATGAAAAACTGTTTTTT. Translated: CSASGTPSTNEKLFF.

This clone came up once. The gene calls are TRBV5-6 and TRBJ1-6; no firm D call. Between the trimmed V and J ends, which lost 6 bases and 3 bases, there was a span of 7 bases. Germline V gene sequence: CDR1 SGHDT, CDR2 YYEEEE. This CDR3 has 13 amino acids. In DNA, the CDR3 is TGTGCCAGCAAGCTTCACTATAATTCACCCCTCCACTTT. Its translation is CASKLHYNSPLHF.

The chain carries TRBV27 and TRBJ1-5; D is possibly TRBD1 (6 bases). The CDR3 loop spans 15 amino acids. The germline CDR1 and CDR2 sequences are MNHEY and SMNVEV (reference sequence). With 4 bases removed from V and 2 bases from J, the gap between germline ends came to 12 bases. CDR3 sequence (DNA): TGTGCCAGCAGTTCACAGGGTGCGCGCAATCAGCCCCAGCATTTT. This codes for CASSSQGARNQPQHF.

This chain connects TRBV5-1 to TRBJ1-4; D perhaps matches TRBD1 (5 bases). Germline CDR1 is SGHRS and CDR2 is YFSETQ. Trimming removed 0 bases from V and 5 bases from J, with 14 bases in between. The CDR3 length is 16 residues. The CDR3 DNA is TGCGCCAGCAGCTTGGCCCCCGGGGGGGAAAATGAAAAACTGTTTTTT. Encoded protein: CASSLAPGGENEKLFF.

V and J are TRBV19 and TRBJ1-2; TRBD1 matches 7 bases. After removal of 3 bases from V and 6 bases from J, the junction contained 13 bases not matched to a gene. Germline loops: CDR1 LNHDA, CDR2 SQIVND (reference sequence). CDR3 size: 16 residues. CDR3 in DNA: TGTGCCAGTAGTATCCACGGGCTCCAGGGGGTTAATGGCTACACCTTC. It yields the protein CASSIHGLQGVNGYTF.

The CDR3 DNA is TGCAGCGCCTCATGGCAGGGCGCGGACACTGAAGCTTTCTTT. This translates into CSASWQGADTEAFF. The chain combines TRBV29-1 with TRBJ1-1, with D tentatively TRBD1 (5 bases). CDR1 and CDR2 (germline): SQVTM, ANQGSEA. The CDR3 sequence is 14 residues long. V lost 7 bases to trimming and J lost 3 bases, with 18 bases between them.

V and J are TRBV18 and TRBJ1-3, with a tentative D call TRBD1 (5 bases). This CDR3 is built from 14 residues. Germline V gene sequence: CDR1 KGHSH, CDR2 LQKENI. Trimming shortened V by 1 base and J by 5 bases, and 9 bases separated the two germline ends. DNA of the CDR3: TGTGCCAGCTCACCACAGACAGACCGAAACACCATATATTTT. It translates to CASSPQTDRNTIYF.

The CDR3 sequence is CASSHGTGGTYEQYF. CDR3 in DNA: TGTGCCAGCAGCCACGGGACAGGGGGGACCTACGAGCAGTACTTC. The J gene is TRBJ2-7, the V gene TRBV7-8; TRBD1 agrees at 11 bases. The CDR3 has 15 residues. Germline assignment: CDR1 SGHVS and CDR2 FQNEAQ. Germline trimming cut 5 bases from V and 2 bases from J; bases unmatched to any gene: 5.

This clone was detected once. DNA of the CDR3: TGTGCCACCAGTGATGGAGAAGGGGCTGGCAATCAGCCCCAGCATTTT. It translates to CATSDGEGAGNQPQHF. V usage is TRBV24-1 and J usage is TRBJ1-5, with a tentative D call TRBD1 (5 bases). V dropped 3 bases and J dropped 2 bases, with 13 bases sitting between them. CDR1 and CDR2 from the germline V gene are KGHDR and SFDVKD. This CDR3 has 16 amino acids.

The sample holds a few counts of this clone. The chain is built from TRBV6-5 and TRBJ1-1; 9 nucleotides match TRBD1. The CDR3 loop spans 14 amino acids. The J segment lost 4 bases and the V segment lost 5 bases, leaving 5 bases of the junction unmatched. Germline lookup yields CDR1 MNHEY and CDR2 SVGAGI. CDR3 in DNA: TGTGCCAGCAGTACCGGGACAGGGATCACTGAAGCTTTCTTT. Translating it yields CASSTGTGITEAFF.

About this clone: Distinct nucleotide sequences in the sample also encode this CDR3. This rearrangement joins TRBV5-6 to TRBJ1-1, with D perhaps TRBD1 (5 bases). Germline V lookup: CDR1 SGHDT, CDR2 YYEEEE. CDR3 length: 13 residues. Trimming took 0 bases from V and 3 from J, leaving 6 bases between them. The DNA of the CDR3 is TGTGCCAGCAGCTTGGCGGGGGACACTGAAGCTTTCTTT. It translates to CASSLAGDTEAFF.

This clone was observed a handful of times. The chain is built from TRBV6-2 or TRBV6-3 and TRBJ2-3; D is unclear. The V end lost 2 bases, the J end lost 2 bases, and 8 bases lay between the germline ends. This CDR3 has 14 amino acids. Germline V gene data show CDR1 as MNHEY and CDR2 as SVGEGT. The CDR3 loop is CASSYLTLTDTQYF. The DNA for the CDR3 is TGTGCCAGCAGTTACCTGACTCTCACAGATACGCAGTATTTT.

The gene calls are TRBV19 and TRBJ2-1; D is possibly TRBD1 (5 bases). The V gene lost 3 bases and the J gene lost 8 bases, with 8 bases spanning the gap. Germline V gene sequence: CDR1 LNHDA, CDR2 SQIVND (reference sequence). The CDR3 loop spans 12 amino acids. Here the CDR3 DNA reads TGTGCCAGTAGTATGAGCAGGGATGAGCAGTTCTTC. Residues: CASSMSRDEQFF.

Note on this clone: The same CDR3 arises from other DNA sequences in this sample as well. J is TRBJ1-1 and V is TRBV2, with 7 bases that match TRBD1. The CDR3 is 14 amino acids. Germline CDR1 reads SNHLY; CDR2 reads FYNNEI. Losses at the gene ends were 6 bases for V and 2 bases for J; bases not matched to a gene: 6. CDR3 DNA: TGTGCCAGCAGAAGACGACAGGGAAACACTGAAGCTTTCTTT. As protein: CASRRRQGNTEAFF.

V and J are TRBV30 and TRBJ2-7; 8 bases agree with TRBD1. CDR1 and CDR2 from the germline V gene are GTSNPN and SVGIG (reference sequence). V dropped 2 bases and J dropped 6; count of bases not matched to a gene: 3. CDR3 length equals 12 residues. CDR3 coding DNA: TGTGCCTGGAGTATCACAGGGGGCGAGCAGTACTTC. Translating gives CAWSITGGEQYF.